These T cell receptor beta chains were read from a single sample in a study of OX40 agonist ivuxolimab in advanced cancers. Profiling relied on immunoSEQ multiplex PCR, and the TCRdb table lists in-frame clones only, not all of them. The sample includes fewer than 30,000 clones, around 90% of them seen just once. The starting material was CD4+ or CD8+ T cells sorted from blood, obtained in a trial of the OX40 agonist ivuxolimab. The receptor set was obtained from an adult with an advanced solid tumor such as melanoma, head and neck, liver or kidney cancer. CDR3s include the opening cysteine and the closing phenylalanine or tryptophan. Each record gives: V gene, D gene, J gene, clone size, CDR3 protein, CDR3 DNA. A D gene is named only where the DNA matches it firmly. The size field is filled for only some rows; it gives once, few, many or a size class.

TRBV9	TRBD1	TRBJ2-1	-	CASSPDRAPTLYNEQFF	TGTGCCAGCAGCCCAGACAGGGCCCCGACCCTTTACAATGAGCAGTTCTTC
TRBV6-1	TRBD1	TRBJ1-1	-	CASRGTELGTFF	TGTGCCAGCAGGGGGACAGAGCTAGGGACTTTCTTT
TRBV7-9	-	TRBJ2-5	-	CASSSNIPETQYF	TGTGCCAGCAGCTCTAATATACCGGAGACCCAGTACTTC
TRBV27	-	TRBJ1-2	-	CASSLSNNYGYTF	TGTGCCAGCAGTTTATCGAATAACTATGGCTACACCTTC
TRBV14	TRBD2	TRBJ2-5	-	CASSQDLSGEIQETQYF	TGTGCCAGCAGCCAAGATTTGAGCGGGGAAATTCAAGAGACCCAGTACTTC
TRBV10-2	-	TRBJ2-7	-	CASRARSSYEQYF	TGCGCCAGCCGGGCGAGGAGCTCCTACGAGCAGTACTTC
TRBV6-1	TRBD2	TRBJ2-7	-	CATWGLAGGPYEQYF	TGTGCCACCTGGGGACTAGCGGGAGGTCCCTACGAGCAGTACTTC
TRBV9	-	TRBJ1-2	-	CASSPDSGGYTF	TGTGCCAGCAGCCCTGACTCCGGGGGCTACACCTTC
TRBV27	-	TRBJ2-6	-	CATRTGANVLTF	TGTGCCACCCGGACTGGGGCCAACGTCCTGACTTTC
TRBV27	-	TRBJ2-3	-	CASSYGGGRTDTQYF	TGTGCCAGCAGTTATGGGGGTGGACGCACAGATACGCAGTATTTT
TRBV19	TRBD2	TRBJ2-3	-	CASSTPTSGGEGDTQYF	TGTGCCAGTAGTACCCCGACTAGCGGGGGGGAGGGAGATACGCAGTATTTT
TRBV7-9	-	TRBJ1-6	-	CASSRTGLESPLHF	TGTGCCAGCAGCCGAACAGGGTTGGAGTCACCCCTCCACTTT
TRBV11-2	-	TRBJ1-6	-	CASSLMAGVNSPLHF	TGTGCCAGCAGCTTAATGGCAGGGGTTAATTCACCCCTCCACTTT
TRBV27	-	TRBJ2-7	-	CASSPTGTPYEQYF	TGTGCCAGCAGTCCGACAGGAACCCCTTACGAGCAGTACTTC
TRBV19	-	TRBJ2-1	-	CASSPGSYNEQFF	TGTGCCAGTAGTCCTGGGTCCTACAATGAGCAGTTCTTC
TRBV7-2	-	TRBJ2-1	-	CASSFGQNSYNEQFF	TGTGCCAGCAGCTTCGGGCAGAACTCCTACAATGAGCAGTTCTTC
TRBV27	-	TRBJ2-1	-	CASSFGRWDEQFF	TGTGCCAGCAGTTTTGGACGTTGGGATGAGCAGTTCTTC
TRBV29-1	-	TRBJ1-1	few	CSGLENTEAFF	TGCAGCGGGCTGGAGAACACTGAAGCTTTCTTT
TRBV7-9	TRBD2	TRBJ2-1	-	CASSLGTSDYNEQFF	TGTGCCAGCAGCTTAGGGACTAGCGACTACAATGAGCAGTTCTTC
TRBV18	-	TRBJ2-7	-	CASSPGTPLSPWEQYF	TGTGCCAGCTCACCCGGGACACCGCTTTCCCCTTGGGAGCAGTACTTC
TRBV27	TRBD2	TRBJ2-1	-	CASSPGLAGDNEQFF	TGTGCCAGCAGTCCCGGACTAGCGGGAGACAATGAGCAGTTCTTC
TRBV30	TRBD2	TRBJ2-2	once	CAWSWSGTNTGELFF	TGTGCCTGGAGCTGGAGCGGGACGAACACCGGGGAGCTGTTTTTT
TRBV28	-	TRBJ2-1	-	CASSLFRRNEQFF	TGTGCCAGCAGCCTGTTCAGGAGGAATGAGCAGTTCTTC
TRBV27	-	TRBJ2-2	medium-sized	CASGTPTGELFF	TGTGCCTCCGGGACACCCACCGGGGAGCTGTTTTTT
TRBV19	-	TRBJ1-4	-	CASRVRSAAGEKLFF	TGTGCCAGTCGAGTACGTTCGGCGGCGGGGGAAAAACTGTTTTTT
TRBV7-2	-	TRBJ1-6	-	CASSLEGWVSISPLHF	TGTGCCAGCAGCTTAGAAGGATGGGTCTCAATTTCACCCCTCCACTTT
TRBV23-1	TRBD1	TRBJ2-6	-	CASSQLIIGTGIGANVLTF	TGCGCCAGCAGTCAACTGATTATAGGGACAGGGATTGGGGCCAACGTCCTGACTTTC
TRBV5-4	TRBD2	TRBJ2-3	few	CASSSGLAGPDTQYF	TGTGCCAGCAGCTCGGGACTAGCGGGACCAGATACGCAGTATTTT
TRBV6-1	-	TRBJ2-7	-	CASRAVLYEQYF	TGTGCCAGCAGAGCCGTACTCTACGAGCAGTACTTC
TRBV28	TRBD1	TRBJ2-1	-	CASTLPGQGYNEQFF	TGTGCCAGCACCCTGCCGGGACAGGGTTACAATGAGCAGTTCTTC
TRBV6-5	-	TRBJ1-1	-	CASSHRGPEGTEAFF	TGTGCCAGCAGTCACCGAGGTCCCGAGGGCACTGAAGCTTTCTTT
TRBV5-8	-	TRBJ2-7	-	CASTLLGDYEQYF	TGTGCCAGCACCCTCCTCGGGGACTACGAGCAGTACTTC
TRBV6-5	TRBD2	TRBJ2-3	-	CASSGGTSSIDTQYF	TGTGCCAGCAGTGGTGGGACTAGCAGTATAGATACGCAGTATTTT
TRBV7-9	-	TRBJ2-7	once	CASSAGPTYEQYF	TGTGCCAGCAGCGCGGGCCCTACTTACGAGCAGTACTTC
TRBV7-3	-	TRBJ2-7	-	CASSTLGGGSYEQYF	TGTGCCAGCAGCACCTTAGGGGGTGGCTCCTACGAGCAGTACTTC
TRBV4-1	-	TRBJ2-5	-	CASSQDRWDRTLETQYF	TGCGCCAGCAGCCAAGATAGGTGGGACCGGACTTTGGAGACCCAGTACTTC
TRBV2	-	TRBJ2-1	-	CASSEQPYNEQFF	TGTGCCAGCAGTGAACAGCCCTACAATGAGCAGTTCTTC